Below, 3 T cell receptor beta chains from the same sample are listed, as sequenced in a study of blood T cells in healthy people across ages. The authors ran a second PCR of about 6 to 11 cycles using a sample-barcoded 5' primer and a J-beta primer mix. TCRdb called the 5' RACE reads again in MiXCR, with one record for every CDR3 protein. Of 650,000 to 800,000 distinct CDR3 sequences listed, around 45% are singletons. The source material was blood. These receptors all come from a man between 60 and 70 years old in good health.

The chain couples TRBV28 to TRBJ2-3; a possible D gene is TRBD1 (5 bases). V was trimmed by 3 bases and J by 1 base, leaving 11 bases between them. This CDR3 is built from 15 residues. Per the germline V gene, CDR1 is MDHEN and CDR2 is SYDVKM. The CDR3 DNA is TGTGCCAGCAGTTTTCGTCTAGGGGGCACAGATACGCAGTATTTT. It codes for CASSFRLGGTDTQYF.

The genes are TRBV4-3 and TRBJ2-3; 9 nucleotides align to TRBD1. Germline values: CDR1 LGHNA, CDR2 YSLEER. V was clipped by 3 bases and J by 10 bases; unmatched bases: 5. The CDR3 spans 13 residues. In nucleotides, the CDR3 is TGCGCCAGCAGCCAGCACGGACAGGGGTCGCAGTATTTT. Translation: CASSQHGQGSQYF.

The rearrangement joins TRBV20-1 to TRBJ1-5, with D unclear. Trimming pared 0 bases from V and 4 bases from J, leaving 7 bases between. CDR1 is DFQATT, CDR2 SNEGSKA, per germline (reference sequence). The CDR3 consists of 13 residues. CDR3 in amino acids: CSARDTPNQPQHF. The CDR3 DNA is TGCAGTGCTAGAGACACCCCGAATCAGCCCCAGCATTTT.